One and the same sample provided the 32 T cell receptor beta chains below, sequenced in a study of T cells in localized non-small cell lung cancer. Using immunoSEQ multiplex PCR, the repertoire was profiled, and TCRdb retains in-frame clones only, with some absent. The table includes approximately 2,000 clones, 20% to 30% detected once. The sample consisted of lung tumor tissue, taken before any cancer treatment. These receptors were obtained from a female donor over 55 with stage I lung adenocarcinoma.

By frequency in the sample, this clone is medium-sized. The chain links TRBV6-8 to TRBJ2-7, with 8 bases lining up with TRBD1. The J segment lost 2 bases and the V segment lost 4 bases, leaving 4 bases of the junction unmatched. This CDR3 region has 14 residues. CDR1 is MNHGY, CDR2 SAAAGT, per germline. CDR3 in DNA: TGTGCCAGCAGTTCTGGACAGGGCACCTACGAGCAGTACTTC. It encodes CASSSGQGTYEQYF.

There are a few counts of this clone. The chain couples TRBV6-8 to TRBJ1-3; D not resolved. Germline V gene data show CDR1 as MNHGY and CDR2 as SAAAGT. There are 12 residues in the CDR3. Trimming removed 4 bases from V and 3 bases from J, with 4 bases in between. The DNA for the CDR3 is TGTGCCAGCAGTTGGGATGGAAACACCATATATTTT. It encodes CASSWDGNTIYF.

The chain has TRBV11-3 and TRBJ2-7; D could derive from TRBD1 or TRBD2 (6 bases each). Trimming removed 3 bases from V and 3 bases from J, with 12 bases in between. Germline V CDR1 and CDR2: SGHNT, YENEEA. There are 14 residues in the CDR3. CDR3 protein: CASSLWGARYEQYF. The CDR3 bases are TGTGCCAGCAGCTTGTGGGGGGCCCGCTACGAGCAGTACTTC.

The chain employs TRBV29-1 and TRBJ2-3; 10 bases are shared with TRBD2. Per germline, CDR1 SQVTM and CDR2 ANQGSEA. CDR3 size: 17 residues. The J segment lost 1 base and the V segment lost 1 base, leaving 8 bases of the junction unmatched. Here the CDR3 reads CSVEGAGGFSGTDTQYF. DNA of the CDR3: TGCAGCGTTGAAGGAGCGGGAGGGTTTTCTGGCACAGATACGCAGTATTTT.

This clone was picked up a small number of times. The V and J genes are TRBV6-8 and TRBJ2-7; D might be TRBD2 (7 bases). CDR1 and CDR2 (germline): MNHGY, SAAAGT. The ends were cut back, 6 bases at V and 2 bases at J, with 20 bases in the middle. The CDR3 has 16 amino acids. Here the CDR3 DNA reads TGTGCCAGCAGCCGCTACGGGGGCGGGAGCACCTACGAGCAGTACTTC. Its protein is CASSRYGGGSTYEQYF.

The chain recombines TRBV19 with TRBJ2-5, with a possible D match to TRBD1 (6 bases). The CDR3 runs 14 residues. Germline CDR1 is LNHDA and CDR2 is SQIVND (reference sequence). V was shortened by 6 bases and J by 3 bases, with 14 bases between the two germline ends. CDR3 in amino acids: CASRPQGMKETQYF. The CDR3 coding sequence is TGTGCCAGTAGACCACAGGGCATGAAAGAGACCCAGTACTTC.

This clone has a handful of counts. V and J are TRBV5-1 and TRBJ1-5; 7 bases fit TRBD1. Germline CDR1 SGHRS, CDR2 YFSETQ. Trimming removed 1 base from V and 1 base from J; junction bases left unmatched: 5. The CDR3 extends over 16 amino acids. The CDR3 DNA is TGCGCCAGCAGCTTGACAGGGGCAGGGAGCAATCAGCCCCAGCATTTT. It specifies CASSLTGAGSNQPQHF.

The chain combines TRBV28 with TRBJ2-3; 7 nucleotides match TRBD2. The length of the CDR3 is 15 residues. V trimming: 5 bases; J trimming: 2 bases; junction bases outside the gene matches: 7. Germline V gene sequence: CDR1 MDHEN, CDR2 SYDVKM. CDR3 bases: TGTGCCAGCAGTCAACCGGGAGGCCTCACAGATACGCAGTATTTT. It encodes CASSQPGGLTDTQYF. Full variable domain (rest looked up from reference TRBV28 and TRBJ2-3): DVKVTQSSRYLVKRTGEKVFLECVQDMDHENMFWYRQDPGLGLRLIYFSYDVKMKEKGDIPEGYSVSREKKERFSLILESASTNQTSMYLCASSQPGGLTDTQYFGPGTRLTVL.

There are a few counts of this clone. V and J are TRBV19 and TRBJ2-3; weak D call: TRBD1 (6 bases). This CDR3 is 16 amino acids long. In germline, CDR1 is LNHDA, CDR2 SQIVND (reference sequence). The V and J ends lost 5 bases and 2 bases respectively, with 17 bases between them. The CDR3 sequence: CASSHTGTRYTDTQYF. The CDR3 region has the DNA TGTGCCAGTAGTCATACCGGGACAAGATACACAGATACGCAGTATTTT.

Sample share makes this clone medium-sized (0.01 to 0.1%). CDR3 region: CATGTSGINEQFF. CDR3 in DNA: TGTGCCACCGGGACTAGCGGCATCAATGAGCAGTTCTTC. The chain has TRBV12-5 and TRBJ2-1; TRBD2 agrees at 11 bases. CDR3 length: 13 amino acids. Germline V gene lookup returns CDR1 LGHNT and CDR2 FRNRAP.

The rearrangement uses TRBV9 and TRBJ1-4; maybe TRBD1 (6 bases). The germline V gene has CDR1 SGDLS and CDR2 YYNGEE. The CDR3 runs 14 residues. V was cut by 5 bases and J by 7 bases, with 15 bases left in between. CDR3 sequence reads: CASSPGEEGEKLFF. Here the CDR3 DNA reads TGTGCCAGCAGTCCAGGGGAGGAGGGTGAAAAACTGTTTTTT.

This clone turned up a few times. The rearrangement links TRBV6-8 to TRBJ2-3; 10 positions match TRBD2. CDR3 length equals 15 residues. With V trimmed by 7 bases and J by 6 bases, 10 bases remained unmatched. Germline CDR1 MNHGY, CDR2 SAAAGT. CDR3 in amino acids: CASKRSSGRSDTQYF. For the CDR3, the DNA is TGTGCCAGCAAAAGGTCTAGCGGGAGATCGGATACGCAGTATTTT.

Only a few counts were recorded for this clone. This chain uses TRBV11-3 with TRBJ2-3; TRBD1 is a possible D gene (6 bases). From germline, CDR1 is SGHNT and CDR2 YENEEA. The CDR3 runs 14 residues. Trimming took off 3 bases at V and 2 bases at J, with 9 bases between the two ends. For the CDR3, the DNA is TGTGCCAGCAGCTTCCACAGGGTCACAGATACGCAGTATTTT. Translated: CASSFHRVTDTQYF.

This clone was found a few times. The gene calls are TRBV16 and TRBJ1-2; D gene unclear. This CDR3 contains 13 residues. The germline V gene encodes CDR1 KGHSY and CDR2 FQNENV. Trimming pared 2 bases from V and 4 bases from J, leaving 8 bases between. CDR3 sequence reads: CASSQDGSYGYTF. The CDR3 region has the DNA TGTGCCAGCAGCCAAGACGGCAGCTATGGCTACACCTTC.

The rearrangement uses TRBV6-8 and TRBJ1-2; unclear D gene. From germline, CDR1 is MNHGY and CDR2 SAAAGT. The ends were cut back, 5 bases at V and 1 base at J, with 8 bases in the middle. The CDR3 has 13 amino acids. CDR3 DNA sequence: TGTGCCAGCAGTGCCGGAGTTAACTATGGCTACACCTTC. Translated: CASSAGVNYGYTF.

The chain is built from TRBV18 and TRBJ1-1; the D is unclear. The germline gives CDR1 KGHSH, CDR2 LQKENI. The germline V and J ends were trimmed by 3 bases and 1 base, with 9 bases remaining between them. This CDR3 is built from 14 residues. The CDR3: CASSPKRENTEAFF. The CDR3 DNA reads as TGTGCCAGCTCACCTAAGAGGGAGAACACTGAAGCTTTCTTT.

This clone is labeled as medium-sized. The V and J genes are TRBV6-8 and TRBJ2-1; the match to TRBD2 covers 10 bases. The CDR3 is 16 amino acids. V dropped 0 bases and J dropped 9; count of bases not matched to a gene: 8. Germline-derived CDR1 and CDR2 are MNHGY and SAAAGT. CDR3 sequence reads: CASSYSMLAGEREQFF. The CDR3 nucleotides read TGTGCCAGCAGTTACTCGATGCTAGCGGGAGAACGTGAGCAGTTCTTC.

This clone was observed a few times. The gene calls are TRBV11-3 and TRBJ2-7, with D possibly matching TRBD1 (6 bases). V was trimmed by 2 bases and J by 3 bases, leaving 11 bases between them. The germline CDR1 and CDR2 sequences are SGHNT and YENEEA. CDR3 length equals 14 residues. The CDR3 bases are TGTGCCAGCAGCTTAATTGTAGGGGGCTACGAGCAGTACTTC. It encodes CASSLIVGGYEQYF.

This clone was detected only a few times. The rearrangement joins TRBV6-8 to TRBJ1-1, with D possibly matching TRBD1 (5 bases). Trimming stripped 8 bases from V and 0 bases from J, with 19 bases between. The CDR3 covers 16 residues. Looked up from germline, CDR1 is MNHGY and CDR2 is SAAAGT. DNA for the CDR3: TGTGCCAGCGGCTTCCGCCCCGACAGTTTGAACACTGAAGCTTTCTTT. This encodes CASGFRPDSLNTEAFF.

A few counts support this clone. The chain recombines TRBV11-3 with TRBJ2-5; 8 nucleotides agree with TRBD2. There are 15 residues in the CDR3. Germline CDR1 and CDR2: SGHNT and YENEEA. The ends lost 5 bases at V and 5 bases at J; junction bases unmatched: 10. The chain's CDR3 is CASSIPTSGTETQYF. CDR3 sequence (DNA): TGTGCCAGCAGCATCCCAACTAGCGGAACTGAGACCCAGTACTTC.

This clone was counted a few times. V gene TRBV12-5 combines with J gene TRBJ2-2; D possibly corresponds to TRBD2 (6 bases). Germline V gene sequence: CDR1 LGHNT, CDR2 FRNRAP. The CDR3 contains 11 residues. CDR3 sequence: CASNGGGELFF. The CDR3 coding sequence is TGTGCCAGCAACGGGGGCGGGGAGCTGTTTTTT.

This chain connects TRBV19 to TRBJ2-5, with 8 bases identical to TRBD1. CDR3 length: 13 residues. V was clipped by 5 bases and J by 4 bases; unmatched bases: 3. The V gene's germline CDR1 is LNHDA and CDR2 SQIVND (reference sequence). The CDR3 loop is CASSGGQGETQYF. CDR3 bases: TGTGCCAGTAGTGGAGGACAGGGAGAGACCCAGTACTTC. Looking up the rest from reference TRBV19 and TRBJ2-5 gives the full variable domain: DGGITQSPKYLFRKEGQNVTLSCEQNLNHDAMYWYRQDPGQGLRLIYYSQIVNDFQKGDIAEGYSVSREKKESFPLTVTSAQKNPTAFYLCASSGGQGETQYFGPGTRLLVL.

In this sample, this clone turned up a few times. The chain uses TRBV27 and TRBJ2-7; D is perhaps TRBD2 (5 bases). Trimming cost V 3 bases and J 6 bases, with 18 bases left between them. This CDR3 contains 15 residues. Germline CDR1 MNHEY, CDR2 SMNVEV (reference sequence). The CDR3 loop is CASSFGGLPPPEQYF. The CDR3 DNA reads TGTGCCAGCAGTTTTGGAGGACTCCCTCCCCCCGAGCAGTACTTC.

In this sample, this clone is large. This rearrangement joins TRBV4-1 to TRBJ2-7; 7 nucleotides align to TRBD2. V shed 1 base and J 6 bases; nucleotides not matched to a gene: 6. From germline, CDR1 is MGHRA and CDR2 YSYEKL. This CDR3 is 14 amino acids long. As DNA, the CDR3 is TGCGCCAGCAGCCAAGGACTAGCTAAAGGCGAGCAGTACTTC. Its translation is CASSQGLAKGEQYF.

This clone has just one count. The chain employs TRBV14 and TRBJ2-3, with D perhaps matching TRBD1 (6 bases). The CDR3 contains 14 residues. V lost 7 bases and J lost 6, with 17 bases in between. The germline V gene encodes CDR1 SGHDN and CDR2 FVKESK. The CDR3 loop is CASTRGRSTDTQYF. CDR3 coding DNA: TGTGCCAGCACCAGGGGCCGAAGTACGGATACGCAGTATTTT.

This clone was seen a few times. The chain has TRBV19 and TRBJ1-1, with no clear D. This CDR3 is 14 amino acids long. V lost 4 bases and J lost 7, with 16 bases in between. Germline V gene data show CDR1 as LNHDA and CDR2 as SQIVND (reference sequence). The CDR3 DNA reads as TGTGCCAGTAGTAGAATCCCCGGAGGTGGTGAAGCTTTCTTT. It is translated as CASSRIPGGGEAFF.

This clone was counted a few times. As DNA, the CDR3 is TGTGCCACCAGCAGAGGGGGACCGAACACTGAAGCTTTCTTT. Its protein is CATSRGGPNTEAFF. This rearrangement joins TRBV15 to TRBJ1-1; possibly TRBD1 for D (5 bases). The CDR3 extends over 14 amino acids. CDR1 and CDR2 (germline): LNHNV, YYDKDF (reference sequence). V shed 1 base and J shed 1 base, with 7 bases lying between them.

This clone counts as large. The rearrangement uses TRBV28 and TRBJ1-1; D is possibly TRBD1 (6 bases). Germline V gives CDR1 MDHEN, CDR2 SYDVKM. Trimming removed 6 bases from V and 4 bases from J, with 15 bases in between. The CDR3 loop spans 14 amino acids. Written as DNA, the CDR3 is TGTGCCAGCAGCTTACGGGTGGGGGCCACTGAAGCTTTCTTT. As protein: CASSLRVGATEAFF.

This clone was found a few times. The chain links TRBV7-2 to TRBJ2-5, with 8 bases lining up with TRBD1. Trimming removed 5 bases from V and 3 bases from J; junction bases left unmatched: 2. The CDR3 contains 13 residues. From germline, CDR1 is SGHTA and CDR2 FQGNSA. CDR3 amino acids: CASSVQGEETQYF. In DNA, the CDR3 is TGTGCCAGCAGCGTACAGGGGGAAGAGACCCAGTACTTC.

The chain recombines TRBV6-8 with TRBJ2-7; a possible D gene is TRBD1 (6 bases). V was cut by 8 bases and J by 2 bases, with 13 bases left in between. The CDR3 sequence is 13 residues long. Germline CDR1 MNHGY, CDR2 SAAAGT. CDR3 protein: CASRKAGAYEQYF. For the CDR3, the DNA is TGTGCCAGCCGCAAGGCAGGGGCCTACGAGCAGTACTTC.

The chain joins TRBV11-3 to TRBJ1-4; 9 bases map to TRBD1. Germline V gene data show CDR1 as SGHNT and CDR2 as YENEEA. After removal of 3 bases from V and 8 bases from J, the junction contained 4 bases not matched to a gene. The CDR3 extends over 14 amino acids. The CDR3 protein is CASSFGQGREKLFF. The CDR3, as DNA: TGTGCCAGCAGCTTCGGACAGGGGAGGGAAAAACTGTTTTTT.

The rearrangement joins TRBV14 to TRBJ1-1; no reliable D call. Deletions cut 6 bases from V and 1 base from J, with 12 bases between. CDR1 and CDR2 from the germline V gene are SGHDN and FVKESK. This CDR3 is built from 14 residues. The CDR3 DNA follows: TGTGCCAGCAGTTATGGGATCGGGAACACTGAAGCTTTCTTT. Translation: CASSYGIGNTEAFF.